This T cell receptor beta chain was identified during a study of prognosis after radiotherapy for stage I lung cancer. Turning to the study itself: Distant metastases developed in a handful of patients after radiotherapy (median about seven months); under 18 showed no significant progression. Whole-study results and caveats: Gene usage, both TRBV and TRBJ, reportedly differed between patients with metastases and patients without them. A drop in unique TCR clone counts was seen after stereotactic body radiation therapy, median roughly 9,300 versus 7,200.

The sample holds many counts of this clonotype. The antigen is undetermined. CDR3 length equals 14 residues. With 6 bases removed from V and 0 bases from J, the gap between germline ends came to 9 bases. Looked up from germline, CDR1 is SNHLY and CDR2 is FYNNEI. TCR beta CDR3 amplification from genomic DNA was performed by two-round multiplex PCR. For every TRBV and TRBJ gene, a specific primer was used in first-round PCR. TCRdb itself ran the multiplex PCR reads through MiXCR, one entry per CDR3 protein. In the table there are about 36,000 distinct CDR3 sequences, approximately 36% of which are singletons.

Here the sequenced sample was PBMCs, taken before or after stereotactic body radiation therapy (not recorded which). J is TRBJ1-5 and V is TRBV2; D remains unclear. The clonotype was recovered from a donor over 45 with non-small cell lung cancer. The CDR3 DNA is TGTGCCAGCAGGCACGACGGTAGCAATCAGCCCCAGCATTTT. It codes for CASRHDGSNQPQHF.